The source of this T cell receptor beta chain is a study of CD8 T cells in Susac syndrome. The ends were cut back, 5 bases at V and 4 bases at J, with 8 bases in the middle. The CDR3 covers 13 residues. CDR1 and CDR2 from the germline V gene are SGHTA and FQGNSA. This clonotype occurred once. The RNA, 0.5 to 1 ug, was put through reverse transcription using random hexamers. TCRdb used MiXCR to reprocess the immunoSEQ multiplex PCR reads, holding one entry per CDR3 protein. The sample consists of 150,000 to 200,000 distinct CDR3 sequences, around 92% of them appearing once. The TCR was taken from a human donor in good health. The chain is built from TRBV7-2 and TRBJ2-2, with no clear D. Material: CD4+ T cells from PBMCs. The CDR3 here is CASSLSRTGELFF. The CDR3 coding sequence is TGTGCCAGCAGCCTCAGCCGCACCGGGGAGCTGTTTTTT. The whole variable domain, filled in from reference TRBV7-2 and TRBJ2-2, reads GAGVSQSPSNKVTEKGKDVELRCDPISGHTALYWYRQSLGQGLEFLIYFQGNSAPDKSGLPSDRFSAERTGGSVSTLTIQRTQQEDSAVYLCASSLSRTGELFFGEGSRLTVL.